These T cell receptor beta chains were read from a single sample in a study of CD8+CD57+ T cells in acquired aplastic anemia. TCRdb analysed the reads with MiXCR anew, one entry per CDR3 protein. The sample consists of around 170,000 distinct CDR3 sequences, 50% to 75% of them appearing once. Sequencing input: sorted CD4+, CD8+, or CD8+CD57+ T cells (not recorded which) from PBMCs. The receptors derive from a human donor in good health. Both conserved end residues are part of each CDR3. A D gene is named only where the DNA matches it firmly. Clone size is shown for a subset of rows, as once, few, many or a class of expanded clone.

cdr3_nt cdr3_aa j_call d_call clone_size v_call cdr3_length
TGTGCCAGCAGTTACGGCACAGGCCGACCATTCGAAGCTTTCTTT CASSYGTGRPFEAFF TRBJ1-1 - many TRBV6-5 15
TGTGCCAGCAGTTTAGGGGACAGGAATCAGCCCCAGCATTTT CASSLGDRNQPQHF TRBJ1-5 TRBD1 many TRBV12-3/TRBV12-4 14
TGTGCCAGCAGCCCAGGTGCCGAGCAGTACTTC CASSPGAEQYF TRBJ2-7 - many TRBV7-9 11
TGTGCCAGCAGCCCAAACGGCGGTAGCGTCCCGGGCGAGCAGTACTTC CASSPNGGSVPGEQYF TRBJ2-7 - - TRBV9 16
TGTGCCAGTAACCTCAGCGGGCAGGGGGCCACTGAAGCTTTCTTT CASNLSGQGATEAFF TRBJ1-1 TRBD1 - TRBV7-3 15
TGTGCCAGCAGCTATGGGACAGGGGGCCGTTATGAGACCCAGTACTTC CASSYGTGGRYETQYF TRBJ2-5 TRBD1 - TRBV7-6 16
TGTGCCAGCGCGACTAGCGGGAATTCAGATACGCAGTATTTT CASATSGNSDTQYF TRBJ2-3 TRBD2 many TRBV2 14
TGCGCCAGCAGCTTCCAGCAGGATTGGGAGACCCAGTACTTC CASSFQQDWETQYF TRBJ2-5 - - TRBV5-1 14
TGTGCCAGCCCCGCCAGGGGATACGAGCAGTACTTC CASPARGYEQYF TRBJ2-7 - - TRBV4-1 12
TGTGCCACCAGCAGACTTCAGGGGGCGACTGAAGCTTTCTTT CATSRLQGATEAFF TRBJ1-1 TRBD1 once TRBV15 14
TGTGCCAGCAGCAATATTAATTCACCCCTCCACTTT CASSNINSPLHF TRBJ1-6 - many TRBV9 12
TGCGCCAGCAGCTTGGGGACAGCGGGGGTGACCTACGAGCAGTACTTC CASSLGTAGVTYEQYF TRBJ2-7 TRBD2 - TRBV5-1 16
TGTGCCATCAGTGAGGGGAGGGAGCAGTACTTC CAISEGREQYF TRBJ2-7 - - TRBV10-3 11
TGTGCCAGCAGCGTAGGAGGACAGGGGACCCAAGAGACCCAGTACTTC CASSVGGQGTQETQYF TRBJ2-5 TRBD1 - TRBV9 16
TGTGCCAGCAGCTTCGACCCGAACACTGAAGCTTTCTTT CASSFDPNTEAFF TRBJ1-1 - - TRBV7-4 13
TGTGCCAGGAGAGACACCGGGAGGAACACTGAAGCTTTCTTT CARRDTGRNTEAFF TRBJ1-1 - - TRBV2 14
TGCGCCAGCAACCCAGGGGAGATGGGGGAGACCCAGTACTTC CASNPGEMGETQYF TRBJ2-5 - - TRBV5-1 14